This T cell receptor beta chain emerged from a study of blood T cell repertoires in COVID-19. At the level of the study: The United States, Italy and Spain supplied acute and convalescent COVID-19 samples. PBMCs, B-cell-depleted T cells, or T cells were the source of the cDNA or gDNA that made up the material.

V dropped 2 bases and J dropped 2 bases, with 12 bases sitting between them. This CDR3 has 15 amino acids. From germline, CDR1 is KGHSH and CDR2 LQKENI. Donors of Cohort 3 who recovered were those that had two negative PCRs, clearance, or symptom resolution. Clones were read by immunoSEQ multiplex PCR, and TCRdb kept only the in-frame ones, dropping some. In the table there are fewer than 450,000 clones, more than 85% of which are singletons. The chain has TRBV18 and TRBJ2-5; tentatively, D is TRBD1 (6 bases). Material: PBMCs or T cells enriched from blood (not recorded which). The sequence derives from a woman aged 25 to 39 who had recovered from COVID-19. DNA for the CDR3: TGTGCCAGCTCACCAGGGACAAGGCCTCAAGAGACCCAGTACTTC. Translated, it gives CASSPGTRPQETQYF.